The sequence of this T cell receptor (beta chain) was determined in a study of identical twins. Germline V CDR1 and CDR2: SGDLS, YYNGEE. The junction had 12 bases not matched to a gene; V was cut back by 3 bases and J by 0 bases. The CDR3 totals 18 residues. Unique molecular identifiers were in the cDNA, with template-switch universal primer binding. TCRdb reprocessed the 5' RACE reads via MiXCR and lists one record per CDR3 protein. The sample includes around 490,000 distinct CDR3 sequences, 20% to 25% of them seen just once. These data also formed part of another study, on yellow fever vaccine responses in identical twins. This second study notes: Reports say the vaccine T cell response in twins looked partly convergent and partly personalized.

Specimen: CD4+ T cells sorted from blood. The chain carries TRBV9 and TRBJ1-3; 7 bases line up with TRBD1. The origin of this receptor is a woman aged 18-29 years in good health. The CDR3 nucleotides are TGTGCCAGCAGCGCGGGTCGGGACAGAACTTCCTCTGGAAACACCATATATTTT. This encodes CASSAGRDRTSSGNTIYF.